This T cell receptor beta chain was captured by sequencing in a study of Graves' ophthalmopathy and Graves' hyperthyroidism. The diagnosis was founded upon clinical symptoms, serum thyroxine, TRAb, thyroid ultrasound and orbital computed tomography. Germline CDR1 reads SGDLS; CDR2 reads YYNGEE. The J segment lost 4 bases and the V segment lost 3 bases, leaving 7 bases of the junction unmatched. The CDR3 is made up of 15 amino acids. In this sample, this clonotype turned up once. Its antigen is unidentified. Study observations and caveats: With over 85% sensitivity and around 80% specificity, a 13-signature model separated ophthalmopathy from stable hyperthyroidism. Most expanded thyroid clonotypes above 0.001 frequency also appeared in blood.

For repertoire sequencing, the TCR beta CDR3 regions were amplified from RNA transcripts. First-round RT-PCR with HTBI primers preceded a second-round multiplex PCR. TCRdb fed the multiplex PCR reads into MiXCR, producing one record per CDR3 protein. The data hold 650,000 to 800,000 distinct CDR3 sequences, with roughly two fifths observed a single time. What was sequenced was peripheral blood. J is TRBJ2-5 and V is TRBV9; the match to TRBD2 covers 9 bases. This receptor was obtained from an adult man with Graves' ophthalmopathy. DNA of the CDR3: TGTGCCAGCAGCGCTAGCGGGACCGGGGTAGAGACCCAGTACTTC. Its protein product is CASSASGTGVETQYF.